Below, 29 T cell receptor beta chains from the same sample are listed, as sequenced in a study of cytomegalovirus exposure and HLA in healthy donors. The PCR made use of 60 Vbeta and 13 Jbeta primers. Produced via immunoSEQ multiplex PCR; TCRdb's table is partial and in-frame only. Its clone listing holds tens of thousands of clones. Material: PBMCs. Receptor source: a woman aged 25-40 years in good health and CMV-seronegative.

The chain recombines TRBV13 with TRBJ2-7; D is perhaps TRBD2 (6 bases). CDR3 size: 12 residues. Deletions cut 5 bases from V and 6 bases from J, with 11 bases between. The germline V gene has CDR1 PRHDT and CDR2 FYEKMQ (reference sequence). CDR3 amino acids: CASSTEGFEQYF. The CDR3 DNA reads TGTGCCAGCAGCACGGAGGGGTTCGAGCAGTACTTC. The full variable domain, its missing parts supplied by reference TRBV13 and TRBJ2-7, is AAGVIQSPRHLIKEKRETATLKCYPIPRHDTVYWYQQGPGQDPQFLISFYEKMQSDKGSIPDRFSAQQFSDYHSELNMSSLELGDSALYFCASSTEGFEQYFGPGTRLTVT.

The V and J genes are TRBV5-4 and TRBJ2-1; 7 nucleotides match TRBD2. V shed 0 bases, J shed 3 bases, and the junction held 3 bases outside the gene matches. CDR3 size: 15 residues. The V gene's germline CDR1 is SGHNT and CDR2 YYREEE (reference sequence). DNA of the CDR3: TGTGCCAGCAGCTTGGGAGCGGGGCACTACAATGAGCAGTTCTTC. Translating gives CASSLGAGHYNEQFF. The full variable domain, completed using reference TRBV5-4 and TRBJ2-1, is ETGVTQSPTHLIKTRGQQVTLRCSSQSGHNTVSWYQQALGQGPQFIFQYYREEENGRGNFPPRFSGLQFPNYSSELNVNALELDDSALYLCASSLGAGHYNEQFFGPGTRLTVL.

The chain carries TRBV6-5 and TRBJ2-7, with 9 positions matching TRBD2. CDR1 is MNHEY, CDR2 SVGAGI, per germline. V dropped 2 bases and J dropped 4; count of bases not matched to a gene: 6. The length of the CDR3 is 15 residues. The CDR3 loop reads CASSYVASGIYEQYF. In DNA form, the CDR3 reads TGTGCCAGCAGTTACGTGGCTAGCGGGATATACGAGCAGTACTTC.

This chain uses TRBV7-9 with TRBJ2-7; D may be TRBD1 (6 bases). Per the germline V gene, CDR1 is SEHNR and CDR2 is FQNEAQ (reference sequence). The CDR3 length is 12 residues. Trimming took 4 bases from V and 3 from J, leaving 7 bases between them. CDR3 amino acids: CASSSGVYEQYF. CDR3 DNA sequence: TGTGCCAGCAGCTCAGGGGTCTACGAGCAGTACTTC.

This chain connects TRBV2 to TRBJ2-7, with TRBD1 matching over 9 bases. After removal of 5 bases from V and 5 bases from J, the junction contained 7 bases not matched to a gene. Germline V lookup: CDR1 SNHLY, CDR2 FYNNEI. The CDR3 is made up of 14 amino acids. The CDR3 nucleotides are TGTGCCAGCAGTCAAGAGGGACAGGGACACGAGCAGTACTTC. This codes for CASSQEGQGHEQYF. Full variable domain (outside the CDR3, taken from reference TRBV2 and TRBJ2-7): EPEVTQTPSHQVTQMGQEVILRCVPISNHLYFYWYRQILGQKVEFLVSFYNNEISEKSEIFDDQFSVERPDGSNFTLKIRSTKLEDSAMYFCASSQEGQGHEQYFGPGTRLTVT.

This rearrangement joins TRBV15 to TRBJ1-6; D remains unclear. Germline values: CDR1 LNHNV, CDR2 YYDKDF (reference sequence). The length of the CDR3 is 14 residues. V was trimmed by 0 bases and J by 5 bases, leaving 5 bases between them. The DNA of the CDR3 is TGTGCCACCAGCAGAGAAAGCAATAATTCACCCCTCCACTTT. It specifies CATSRESNNSPLHF.

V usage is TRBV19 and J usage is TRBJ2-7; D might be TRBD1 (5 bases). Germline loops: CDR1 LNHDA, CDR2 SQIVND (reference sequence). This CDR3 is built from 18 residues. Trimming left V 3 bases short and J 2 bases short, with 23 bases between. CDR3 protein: CASSMKGRDVPRTYEQYF. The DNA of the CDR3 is TGTGCCAGTAGTATGAAAGGCAGGGATGTCCCTCGGACCTACGAGCAGTACTTC.

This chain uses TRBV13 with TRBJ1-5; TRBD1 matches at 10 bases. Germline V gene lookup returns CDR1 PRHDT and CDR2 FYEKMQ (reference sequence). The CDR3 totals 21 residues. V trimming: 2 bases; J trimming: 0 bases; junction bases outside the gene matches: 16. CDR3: CASSLRGQGDYRRTSNQPQHF. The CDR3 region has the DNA TGTGCCAGCAGCTTACGTGGACAGGGGGACTATCGGAGGACTAGCAATCAGCCCCAGCATTTT.

The CDR3: CASSWWHTGELFF. In DNA form, the CDR3 reads TGTGCCAGCAGTTGGTGGCACACCGGGGAGCTGTTTTTT. The V and J genes are TRBV6-5 and TRBJ2-2; D unclear. V was clipped by 4 bases and J by 3 bases, with 6 bases between them. Germline V lookup: CDR1 MNHEY, CDR2 SVGAGI. The CDR3 contains 13 residues.

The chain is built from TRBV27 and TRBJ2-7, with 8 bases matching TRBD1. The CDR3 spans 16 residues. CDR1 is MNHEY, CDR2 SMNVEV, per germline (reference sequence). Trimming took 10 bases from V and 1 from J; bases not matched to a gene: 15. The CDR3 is CANTRGQGEISYEQYF. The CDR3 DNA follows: TGTGCCAACACCCGCGGACAGGGAGAAATTTCCTACGAGCAGTACTTC.

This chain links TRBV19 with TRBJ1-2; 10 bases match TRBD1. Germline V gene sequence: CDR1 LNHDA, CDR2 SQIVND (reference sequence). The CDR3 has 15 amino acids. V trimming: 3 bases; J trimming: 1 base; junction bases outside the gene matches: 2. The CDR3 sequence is CASSIGQGVNYGYTF. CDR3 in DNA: TGTGCCAGTAGTATCGGACAGGGGGTTAACTATGGCTACACCTTC.

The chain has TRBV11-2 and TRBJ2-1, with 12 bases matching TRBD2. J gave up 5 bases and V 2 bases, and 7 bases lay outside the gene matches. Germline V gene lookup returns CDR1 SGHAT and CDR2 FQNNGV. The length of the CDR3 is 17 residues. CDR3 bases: TGTGCCAGCAGCTTAACGCTAGCGGGAGGGAATAACAATGAGCAGTTCTTC. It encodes CASSLTLAGGNNNEQFF.

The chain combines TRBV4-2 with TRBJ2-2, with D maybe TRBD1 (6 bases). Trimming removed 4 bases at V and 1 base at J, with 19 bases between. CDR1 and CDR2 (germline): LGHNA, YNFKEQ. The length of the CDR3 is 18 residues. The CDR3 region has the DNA TGTGCCAGCAGCCCCTTCTCCGGCAGGGGCCTGAACACCGGGGAGCTGTTTTTT. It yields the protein CASSPFSGRGLNTGELFF.

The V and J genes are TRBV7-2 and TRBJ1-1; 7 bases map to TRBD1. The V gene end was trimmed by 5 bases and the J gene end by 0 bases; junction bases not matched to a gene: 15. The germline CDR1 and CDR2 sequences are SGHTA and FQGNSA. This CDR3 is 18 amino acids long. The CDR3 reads CASSPDNRGPLLNTEAFF. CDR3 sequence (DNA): TGTGCCAGCAGCCCCGATAACAGGGGTCCACTCTTGAACACTGAAGCTTTCTTT.

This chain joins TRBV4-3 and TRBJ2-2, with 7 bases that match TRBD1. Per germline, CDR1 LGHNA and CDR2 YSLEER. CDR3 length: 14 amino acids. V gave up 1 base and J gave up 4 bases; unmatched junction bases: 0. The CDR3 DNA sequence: TGCGCCAGCAGCCAAGGGGACAGCACCGGGGAGCTGTTTTTT. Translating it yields CASSQGDSTGELFF.

The CDR3, as DNA: TGTGCCAGTAGTTTCCCTAGCGGGAGTGGGGATGAGCAGTTCTTC. Amino acid sequence: CASSFPSGSGDEQFF. V usage is TRBV19 and J usage is TRBJ2-1, with 10 bases matching TRBD2. Germline values: CDR1 LNHDA, CDR2 SQIVND (reference sequence). V dropped 5 bases and J dropped 8; count of bases not matched to a gene: 9. The length of the CDR3 is 15 residues.

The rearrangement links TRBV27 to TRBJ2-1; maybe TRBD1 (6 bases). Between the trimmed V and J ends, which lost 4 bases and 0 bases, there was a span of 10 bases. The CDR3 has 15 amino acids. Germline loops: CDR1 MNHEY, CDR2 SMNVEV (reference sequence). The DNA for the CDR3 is TGTGCCAGCAGTTACGGACAGTACTCCTACAATGAGCAGTTCTTC. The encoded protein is CASSYGQYSYNEQFF.

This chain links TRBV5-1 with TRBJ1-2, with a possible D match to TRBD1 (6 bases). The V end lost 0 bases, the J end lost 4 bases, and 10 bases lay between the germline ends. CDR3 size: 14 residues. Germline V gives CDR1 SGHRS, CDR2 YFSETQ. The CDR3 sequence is CASSLADRPYGYTF. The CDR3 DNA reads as TGCGCCAGCAGCTTGGCTGACAGGCCCTATGGCTACACCTTC.

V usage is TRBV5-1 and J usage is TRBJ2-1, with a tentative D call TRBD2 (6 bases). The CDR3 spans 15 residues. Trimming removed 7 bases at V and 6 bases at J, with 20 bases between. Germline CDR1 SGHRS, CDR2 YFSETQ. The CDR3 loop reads CASRPGSSDANEQFF. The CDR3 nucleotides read TGCGCCAGCCGGCCCGGGAGTTCGGACGCCAATGAGCAGTTCTTC.

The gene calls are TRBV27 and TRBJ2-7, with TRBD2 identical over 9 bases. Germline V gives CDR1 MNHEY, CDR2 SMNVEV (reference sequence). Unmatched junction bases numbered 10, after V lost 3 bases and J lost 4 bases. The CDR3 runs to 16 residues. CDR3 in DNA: TGTGCCAGCAGTTTCATTATGGGACTAGCAGGTTACGAGCAGTACTTC. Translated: CASSFIMGLAGYEQYF.

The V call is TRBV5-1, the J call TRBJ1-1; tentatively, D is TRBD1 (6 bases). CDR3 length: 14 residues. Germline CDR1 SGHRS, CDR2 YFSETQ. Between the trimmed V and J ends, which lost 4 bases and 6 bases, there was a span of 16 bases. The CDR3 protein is CASSPGGGEAEAFF. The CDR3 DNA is TGCGCCAGCAGCCCGGGAGGGGGAGAGGCTGAAGCTTTCTTT.

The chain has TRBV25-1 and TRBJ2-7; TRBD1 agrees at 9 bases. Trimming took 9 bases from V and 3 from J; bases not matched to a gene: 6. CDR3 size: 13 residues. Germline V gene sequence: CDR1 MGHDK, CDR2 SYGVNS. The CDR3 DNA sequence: TGTGCCAGTCGACAGGGGGGTCTCTACGAGCAGTACTTC. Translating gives CASRQGGLYEQYF.

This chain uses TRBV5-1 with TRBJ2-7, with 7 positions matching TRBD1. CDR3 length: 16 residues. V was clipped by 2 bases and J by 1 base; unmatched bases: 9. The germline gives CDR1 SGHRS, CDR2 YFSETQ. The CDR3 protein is CASSFTTGTASYEQYF. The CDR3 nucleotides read TGCGCCAGCAGCTTTACTACCGGGACAGCGTCCTACGAGCAGTACTTC.

In nucleotides, the CDR3 is TGTGCCAGCAGCAAAGGACTAGCGGAATACGAGCAGTACTTC. Protein product: CASSKGLAEYEQYF. The chain has TRBV7-6 and TRBJ2-7, with TRBD2 matching over 10 bases. CDR3 length equals 14 residues. Germline V CDR1 and CDR2: SGHVS, FNYEAQ. The V and J ends lost 5 bases and 4 bases, in that order; junction bases with no gene match: 5.

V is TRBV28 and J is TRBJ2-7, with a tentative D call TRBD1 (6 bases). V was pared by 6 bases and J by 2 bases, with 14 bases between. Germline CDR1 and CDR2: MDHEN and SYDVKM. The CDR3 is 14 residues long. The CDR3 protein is CASRSTGLPYEQYF. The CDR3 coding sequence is TGTGCCAGCAGGTCGACAGGACTTCCCTACGAGCAGTACTTC.

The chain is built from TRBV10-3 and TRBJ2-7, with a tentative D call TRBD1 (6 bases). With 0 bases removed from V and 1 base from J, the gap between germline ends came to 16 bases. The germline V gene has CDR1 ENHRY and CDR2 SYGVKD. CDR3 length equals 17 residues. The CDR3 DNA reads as TGTGCCATCAGTGAGTCCTTGGCGACAGGTGGGTCCTACGAGCAGTACTTC. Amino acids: CAISESLATGGSYEQYF.

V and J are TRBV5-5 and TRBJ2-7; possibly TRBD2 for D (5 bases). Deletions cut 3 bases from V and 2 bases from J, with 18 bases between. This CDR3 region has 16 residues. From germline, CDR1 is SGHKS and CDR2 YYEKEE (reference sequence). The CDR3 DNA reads TGTGCCAGCAGCTACATAGCGTCGGAACTACCCTACGAGCAGTACTTC. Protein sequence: CASSYIASELPYEQYF.

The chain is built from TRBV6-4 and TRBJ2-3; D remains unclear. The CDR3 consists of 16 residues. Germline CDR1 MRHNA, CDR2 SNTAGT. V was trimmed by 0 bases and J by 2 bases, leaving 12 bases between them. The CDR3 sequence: CASSDSAEHATDTQYF. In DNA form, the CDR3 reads TGTGCCAGCAGTGACTCGGCTGAACACGCCACAGATACGCAGTATTTT.

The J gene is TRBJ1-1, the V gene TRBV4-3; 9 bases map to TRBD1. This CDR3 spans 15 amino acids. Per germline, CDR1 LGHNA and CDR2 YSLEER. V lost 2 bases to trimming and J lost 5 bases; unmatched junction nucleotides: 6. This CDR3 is CASSQTGQGGTEAFF. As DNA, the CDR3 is TGCGCCAGCAGCCAAACGGGACAGGGAGGGACTGAAGCTTTCTTT.